This T cell receptor (beta chain) emerged from a study of T cells in Graves' hyperthyroidism and ophthalmopathy. General study points: A model using 13 V-J features told ophthalmopathy apart from stable hyperthyroidism. Ophthalmopathy, which appeared later, was predicted by the model a median 6.5 months before onset. Among clonotypes expanded in thyroid above 0.001, most were also found in blood.

This clonotype was recorded at least ten times. Its antigen remains unidentified. V shed 5 bases, J shed 6 bases, and the junction held 8 bases outside the gene matches. The CDR3 extends over 16 amino acids. Per the germline V gene, CDR1 is SGHTA and CDR2 is FQGNSA. Researchers amplified the TCR beta CDR3 regions from RNA transcripts. First-round RT-PCR with HTBI primers amplified the TCR CDR3 region. TCRdb re-called the multiplex PCR reads through MiXCR, storing one row per CDR3 protein. Of about 690,000 distinct CDR3 sequences listed, 15% to 20% are singletons. The receptor was isolated from a middle-aged man with Graves' hyperthyroidism. The V gene is TRBV7-2, the J gene TRBJ2-3; 13 bases map to TRBD2. The sequencing input was blood. The CDR3 DNA reads as TGTGCCAGCAGCCCTACTAGCGGGAGGGCGGCCGATACGCAGTATTTT. Protein sequence: CASSPTSGRAADTQYF.